The clone carrying this TCR beta chain was seen at least ten times. Its antigen is unidentified. Germline lookup yields CDR1 MNHEY and CDR2 SMNVEV (reference sequence). The CDR3 is made up of 14 amino acids. V dropped 2 bases and J dropped 1 base, with 6 bases sitting between them. Researchers took RNA transcripts and amplified the TCR beta CDR3 regions from them. HTBI primers were used for first-round RT-PCR of the TCR CDR3. Via MiXCR, TCRdb re-called the multiplex PCR reads, giving one row per CDR3 protein. The sample has hundreds of thousands of distinct CDR3 sequences, roughly 18% seen once. This specimen comes from a study of T cells in Graves' hyperthyroidism and ophthalmopathy. General study points: Patients with ophthalmopathy were separated from those with stable hyperthyroidism by a 13 V-J model.

No progression to ophthalmopathy during 18 months of follow-up defined stable disease. The TCR sequence derives from a man aged 40-49 years with Graves' hyperthyroidism. The source material was blood. J is TRBJ1-5 and V is TRBV27; D ambiguous. The CDR3 sequence: CASSLTESNQPQHF. The DNA for the CDR3 is TGTGCCAGCAGTTTAACCGAAAGCAATCAGCCCCAGCATTTT.